These T cell receptor beta chains were read from a single sample in a study of cytomegalovirus exposure and HLA in healthy donors. Measured with immunoSEQ multiplex PCR; TCRdb has only the in-frame clones, and not every one. The table has approximately 98,000 clones, approximately 79% seen once. Sequencing was carried out using PBMCs. Receptors originate from a male donor in good health and CMV-seronegative. CDR3s include the opening cysteine and the closing phenylalanine or tryptophan. The D gene is left open where the match is weak. Size tells how often a clone was seen (once, few, many) or the class of an expanded clone, and some rows leave it out.

v_gene	d_gene	j_gene	len	abundance	CDR3aa	CDR3nt
TRBV27	-	TRBJ2-7	17	-	CASSSRGGGATSYEQYF	TGTGCCAGCAGTTCCAGAGGCGGCGGCGCGACCTCCTACGAGCAGTACTTC
TRBV7-2	TRBD1	TRBJ1-3	15	once	CASSLGTGAGNTIYF	TGTGCCAGCAGCTTAGGCACAGGGGCTGGAAACACCATATATTTT
TRBV6-5	-	TRBJ2-7	15	-	CASSRTVTSSYEQYF	TGTGCCAGCAGCCGGACAGTGACAAGCTCCTACGAGCAGTACTTC
TRBV5-1	TRBD1	TRBJ2-5	15	-	CASSSEGAGDETQYF	TGCGCCAGCAGCTCCGAGGGGGCCGGGGACGAGACCCAGTACTTC
TRBV6-5	TRBD1	TRBJ2-2	15	once	CASSTNRGITGELFF	TGTGCCAGCAGTACAAACAGGGGGATCACCGGGGAGCTGTTTTTT
TRBV9	TRBD1	TRBJ1-1	15	-	CASSVVRQGATEAFF	TGTGCCAGCAGCGTAGTCAGGCAGGGGGCCACTGAAGCTTTCTTT
TRBV9	-	TRBJ2-1	14	-	CASSDSGELSEQFF	TGTGCCAGCAGCGATTCGGGGGAGCTTAGTGAGCAGTTCTTC
TRBV28	-	TRBJ2-2	11	-	CASRHTGELFF	TGTGCCAGCAGACATACCGGGGAGCTGTTTTTT
TRBV7-9	-	TRBJ2-5	16	-	CASSSPGPTYQETQYF	TGTGCCAGCAGCTCTCCAGGGCCAACTTACCAAGAGACCCAGTACTTC
TRBV29-1	-	TRBJ2-7	14	-	CSIGNGDGAYEQYF	TGCAGCATTGGAAACGGGGATGGAGCCTACGAGCAGTACTTC
TRBV19	-	TRBJ2-1	15	-	CASSTPGLVDNEQFF	TGTGCCAGTAGTACCCCGGGACTGGTAGACAATGAGCAGTTCTTC
TRBV30	-	TRBJ2-1	14	-	CAWSLTGGYNEQFF	TGTGCCTGGAGTCTAACGGGTGGGTACAATGAGCAGTTCTTC
TRBV7-3	TRBD2	TRBJ2-1	16	-	CASSYGASGRFNEQFF	TGTGCCAGCAGCTATGGGGCTAGCGGGAGGTTCAATGAGCAGTTCTTC
TRBV6-1	-	TRBJ2-1	15	few	CASSEILARPSGQFF	TGTGCCAGCAGTGAAATTCTAGCCCGCCCATCGGGGCAGTTCTTC
TRBV4-1	-	TRBJ2-7	16	once	CASSQDGERRSYGQYF	TGCGCCAGCAGCCAAGATGGGGAGCGGCGCTCCTACGGGCAGTACTTC
TRBV30	TRBD1	TRBJ2-6	11	-	CAWGTGTVLTF	TGTGCCTGGGGGACAGGGACAGTCCTGACTTTC
TRBV5-1	-	TRBJ2-3	15	-	CASSLDPGNTDTQYF	TGCGCCAGCAGCTTGGACCCGGGGAACACAGATACGCAGTATTTT
TRBV28	TRBD1	TRBJ2-1	16	-	CASSFVAGGPYNEQFF	TGTGCCAGCAGTTTTGTGGCAGGGGGTCCATACAATGAGCAGTTCTTC
TRBV28	TRBD2	TRBJ2-5	17	-	CASTKRGGSAGGETQYF	TGTGCCAGCACCAAACGGGGAGGTTCTGCGGGAGGGGAGACCCAGTACTTC
TRBV10-3	TRBD1	TRBJ1-5	14	few	CASRTGSSNQPQHF	TGTGCCTCGCGGACAGGGAGCAGCAATCAGCCCCAGCATTTT